Shown below are 2 T cell receptor beta chains from a single sample sequenced in a study of blood T cell repertoires in COVID-19. Here immunoSEQ multiplex PCR was the method, and the copy in TCRdb shows in-frame clones only, minus some. The table shows 49,000 or so clones, with approximately 85% occurring only once. Material for sequencing was peripheral blood. The receptors shown here come from a woman older than 75 with COVID-19, enrolled during active disease.

The rearrangement joins TRBV7-3 to TRBJ2-3, with D maybe TRBD2 (6 bases). CDR1 and CDR2 from the germline V gene are SGHTA and FQGTGA. V was clipped by 5 bases and J by 6 bases, with 9 bases between them. This CDR3 is built from 12 residues. CDR3 sequence: CASSPREDTQYF. The CDR3 DNA reads as TGTGCCAGCAGCCCCCGGGAGGATACGCAGTATTTT. The whole variable domain, filled in from reference TRBV7-3 and TRBJ2-3, reads GAGVSQTPSNKVTEKGKYVELRCDPISGHTALYWYRQSLGQGPEFLIYFQGTGAADDSGLPNDRFFAVRPEGSVSTLKIQRTERGDSAVYLCASSPREDTQYFGPGTRLTVL.

This chain joins TRBV18 and TRBJ2-2; TRBD1 might be the D (6 bases). The CDR3 spans 17 residues. V shed 4 bases and J shed 7 bases, with 22 bases lying between them. Germline V gene data show CDR1 as KGHSH and CDR2 as LQKENI. CDR3 region: CASSQTSGQGMHGELFF. Written as DNA, the CDR3 is TGTGCCAGCTCACAAACTTCTGGGCAGGGGATGCACGGGGAGCTGTTTTTT.